This T cell receptor beta chain originates from a study of a mutant IDH1 vaccine in newly diagnosed glioma. As for the study in general: A roughly 60% male, about 38% female split and a mean age of about 40 years characterized treated patients. Study conclusions and caveats: Most patients, 90% to 95%, showed vaccine-induced immune responses.

Time point specified: week 5, during vaccination. Every vaccination contained 300 ug of the mutant IDH1 20-mer peptide and was paired with topical imiquimod. Produced via immunoSEQ multiplex PCR; TCRdb's table is partial and in-frame only. The repertoire holds about 40,000 clones, with approximately 91% as singletons. V was cut by 5 bases and J by 1 base, with 23 bases left in between. This CDR3 has 18 amino acids. Germline V gene sequence: CDR1 MNHEY, CDR2 SMNVEV (reference sequence). Turning to this clone: Its specificity is unknown.

This clonotype originated in a man in his fifties with glioma. The V call is TRBV27, the J call TRBJ1-2; D is unresolved. The specimen was PBMCs, collected from a glioma patient whose treatment included an IDH1 peptide vaccine. This CDR3 reads CASSETYLKLLNNYGYTF. The CDR3 nucleotides read TGTGCCAGCAGTGAGACCTACTTAAAGCTGCTTAATAACTATGGCTACACCTTC.